Detailed here is one T cell receptor beta chain. The CDR3 extends over 15 amino acids. The V gene's germline CDR1 is MNHEY and CDR2 SVGAGI. V gave up 3 bases and J gave up 3 bases; unmatched junction bases: 4. This sample was included in a study of blood T cell repertoires in COVID-19. Study-wide background: The United States, Italy and Spain were the sources of the acute and convalescent COVID-19 samples. PBMCs, B-cell-depleted T cells, or T cells were the source of the cDNA or gDNA that made up the material.

Per the original methods: It was from reference gene primer amplification that nucleated cell counts were estimated. Assay used: immunoSEQ multiplex PCR; TCRdb lists only in-frame clones, some missing. V and J calls and clone size follow that table, whereas D and trimming were derived from the DNA. The table has a few hundred thousand clones, around 87% seen once. Specimen: peripheral blood. The source of this sequence is a human donor in a cohort sampled during active COVID-19. This chain links TRBV6-5 with TRBJ2-2; TRBD1 matches at 7 bases. CDR3 loop: CASSYAGGDTGELFF. CDR3 nucleotides: TGTGCCAGCAGTTATGCAGGGGGAGACACCGGGGAGCTGTTTTTT.